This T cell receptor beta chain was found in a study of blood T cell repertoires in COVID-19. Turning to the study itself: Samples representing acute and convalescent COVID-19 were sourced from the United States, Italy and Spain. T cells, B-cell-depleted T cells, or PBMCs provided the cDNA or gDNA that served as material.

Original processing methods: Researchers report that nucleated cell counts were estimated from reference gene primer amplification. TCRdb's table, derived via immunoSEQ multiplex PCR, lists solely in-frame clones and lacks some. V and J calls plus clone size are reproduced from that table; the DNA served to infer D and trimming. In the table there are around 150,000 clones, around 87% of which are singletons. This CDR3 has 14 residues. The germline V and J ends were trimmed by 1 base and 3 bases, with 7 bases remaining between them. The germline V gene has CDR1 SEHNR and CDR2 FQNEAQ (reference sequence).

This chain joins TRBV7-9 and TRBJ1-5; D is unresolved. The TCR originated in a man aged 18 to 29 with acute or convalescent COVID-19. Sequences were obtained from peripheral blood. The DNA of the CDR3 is TGTGCCAGCAGCTTAGGCGGATACAATCAGCCCCAGCATTTT. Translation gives CASSLGGYNQPQHF.